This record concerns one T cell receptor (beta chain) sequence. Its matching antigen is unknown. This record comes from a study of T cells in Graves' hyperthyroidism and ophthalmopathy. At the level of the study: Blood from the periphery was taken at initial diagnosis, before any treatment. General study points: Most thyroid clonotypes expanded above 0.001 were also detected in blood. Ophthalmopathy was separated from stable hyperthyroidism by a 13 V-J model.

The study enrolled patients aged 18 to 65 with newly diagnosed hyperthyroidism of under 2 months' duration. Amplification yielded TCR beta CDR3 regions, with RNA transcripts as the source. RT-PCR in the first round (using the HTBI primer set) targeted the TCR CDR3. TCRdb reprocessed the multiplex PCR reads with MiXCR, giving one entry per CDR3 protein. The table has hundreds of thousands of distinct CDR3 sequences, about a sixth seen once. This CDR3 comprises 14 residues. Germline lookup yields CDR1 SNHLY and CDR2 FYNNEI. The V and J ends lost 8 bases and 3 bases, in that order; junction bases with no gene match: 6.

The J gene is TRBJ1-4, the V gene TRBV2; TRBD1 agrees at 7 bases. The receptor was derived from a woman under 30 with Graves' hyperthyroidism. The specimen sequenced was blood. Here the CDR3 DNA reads TGTGCCAGCCTCAGGGGGGTAGCTAATGAAAAACTGTTTTTT. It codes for CASLRGVANEKLFF.